Each of the 29 T cell receptor beta chains below was sequenced from the same sample in a study of cytomegalovirus exposure and HLA in healthy donors. A multiplex PCR was run with 60 Vbeta primers and 13 Jbeta primers. Using immunoSEQ multiplex PCR, the repertoire was profiled, and TCRdb retains in-frame clones only, with some absent. Of about 200,000 clones in the sample, approximately 80% were seen once. Sequencing was performed on PBMCs. These receptor sequences come from a man aged 25 to 45 in good health and CMV-seronegative.

CDR3: CATIYGNSNTEAFF. The CDR3 DNA follows: TGTGCCACCATCTACGGGAATTCCAACACTGAAGCTTTCTTT. The chain is built from TRBV7-2 and TRBJ1-1; D gene ambiguous. Germline CDR1 and CDR2: SGHTA and FQGNSA. With 10 bases removed from V and 2 bases from J, the gap between germline ends came to 17 bases. The CDR3 loop spans 14 amino acids.

This clone has just one count. The genes are TRBV5-1 and TRBJ2-2, with D tentatively TRBD1 (6 bases). The V end was cut by 4 bases, the J end by 0 bases, with 10 bases between. CDR3 size: 15 residues. Germline CDR1 is SGHRS and CDR2 is YFSETQ. The CDR3 is CASSPPGANTGELFF. In DNA, the CDR3 is TGCGCCAGCAGCCCCCCAGGGGCGAACACCGGGGAGCTGTTTTTT.

The chain recombines TRBV7-9 with TRBJ2-7; tentatively, D is TRBD1 (6 bases). Looked up from germline, CDR1 is SEHNR and CDR2 is FQNEAQ (reference sequence). The CDR3 covers 15 residues. The germline V and J ends were trimmed by 2 bases and 5 bases, with 16 bases remaining between them. The CDR3 here is CASSLLRNRAHEQYF. DNA of the CDR3: TGTGCCAGCAGCTTATTGAGGAACAGGGCCCACGAGCAGTACTTC.

The genes are TRBV5-4 and TRBJ2-3; D perhaps matches TRBD1 (8 bases). Trimming removed 5 bases at V and 5 bases at J, with 18 bases between. The CDR3 extends over 15 amino acids. The V gene's germline CDR1 is SGHNT and CDR2 YYREEE (reference sequence). The CDR3 protein is CASRPTTGGGDTQYF. The CDR3 coding sequence is TGTGCCAGCAGGCCAACTACAGGGGGGGGAGATACGCAGTATTTT.

This sequence joins TRBV13 and TRBJ2-1, with 12 bases matching TRBD1. There are 24 residues in the CDR3. Germline V lookup: CDR1 PRHDT, CDR2 FYEKMQ (reference sequence). Germline trimming cut 3 bases from V and 7 bases from J; bases unmatched to any gene: 31. The CDR3 here is CASSFTGTGGNSGTSRKTANEQFF. CDR3 in DNA: TGTGCCAGCAGCTTTACCGGGACAGGGGGCAATAGTGGGACTTCCCGGAAGACTGCGAATGAGCAGTTCTTC.

This chain uses TRBV28 with TRBJ1-3; 7 nucleotides match TRBD1. This CDR3 region has 13 residues. The V segment lost 10 bases and the J segment 1 base; nucleotides outside the gene matches: 4. CDR1 and CDR2 (germline): MDHEN, SYDVKM. The CDR3 sequence is CAITGASGNTIYF. The CDR3 coding sequence is TGTGCCATCACAGGGGCTTCTGGAAACACCATATATTTT.

This chain joins TRBV15 and TRBJ2-5; 8 bases line up with TRBD2. The J call may be in error: the DNA end matches TRBJ2-7 better. Germline V gene data show CDR1 as LNHNV and CDR2 as YYDKDF (reference sequence). The CDR3 contains 17 residues. CDR3 residues: CATSRVYGTRESYEQYF. The CDR3 bases are TGTGCCACCAGCAGAGTCTACGGGACTAGGGAGTCCTACGAGCAGTACTTC.

The chain is built from TRBV6-5 and TRBJ1-6; 10 nucleotides agree with TRBD1. Germline V gene lookup returns CDR1 MNHEY and CDR2 SVGAGI. This CDR3 has 16 residues. J gave up 7 bases and V 2 bases, and 5 bases lay outside the gene matches. The CDR3 is CASSYRTGGRNSPLHF. For the CDR3, the DNA is TGTGCCAGCAGTTACCGGACAGGGGGTCGGAATTCACCCCTCCACTTT.

The rearrangement links TRBV5-6 to TRBJ2-3, with 10 bases matching TRBD1. From germline, CDR1 is SGHDT and CDR2 YYEEEE. Trimming at V came to 3 bases and at J to 2 bases, leaving 6 bases not matched to a gene. The CDR3 extends over 16 amino acids. CDR3: CASSWLGTGVTDTQYF. CDR3 in DNA: TGTGCCAGCAGCTGGCTGGGGACAGGGGTCACAGATACGCAGTATTTT.

V usage is TRBV27 and J usage is TRBJ2-7, with TRBD1 matching over 7 bases. V shed 8 bases, J shed 3 bases, and the junction held 7 bases outside the gene matches. The CDR3 is made up of 13 amino acids. Per germline, CDR1 MNHEY and CDR2 SMNVEV (reference sequence). The CDR3 region is CASGLGQYYEQYF. In nucleotides, the CDR3 is TGTGCCAGCGGCCTGGGACAGTACTACGAGCAGTACTTC.

The chain recombines TRBV5-5 with TRBJ1-5, with D possibly being TRBD1 (6 bases). CDR1 is SGHKS and CDR2 is YYEKEE in the germline V gene (reference sequence). Trimming stripped 4 bases from V and 4 bases from J, with 15 bases between. This CDR3 region has 15 residues. DNA for the CDR3: TGTGCCAGCAGCAGACAGGACAGCCCAAATCAGCCCCAGCATTTT. It specifies CASSRQDSPNQPQHF.

This clone was observed once. The rearrangement uses TRBV2 and TRBJ1-1, with TRBD1 matching over 9 bases. Trimming took 6 bases from V and 10 from J; bases not matched to a gene: 3. This CDR3 contains 11 residues. From germline, CDR1 is SNHLY and CDR2 FYNNEI. For the CDR3, the DNA is TGTGCCAGCAGCCTGACAGGGGGAGCTTTCTTT. Amino acid sequence: CASSLTGGAFF.

A few counts support this clone. The CDR3 DNA follows: TGTGCCAGCAGTCTACGGTTCGGGGTTCTGGGCTACACCTTC. Residues: CASSLRFGVLGYTF. The chain recombines TRBV2 with TRBJ1-2; unclear D gene. This CDR3 contains 14 residues. CDR1 and CDR2 (germline): SNHLY, FYNNEI. Trimming stripped 5 bases from V and 8 bases from J, with 18 bases between.

The chain uses TRBV6-1 and TRBJ1-5, with D perhaps matching TRBD1 (5 bases). Trimming left V 8 bases short and J 3 bases short, with 17 bases between. This CDR3 has 15 amino acids. The germline V gene encodes CDR1 MNHNS and CDR2 SASEGT. The CDR3 bases are TGTGCCAGCGCCCTTGTGCGGGGGTACAATCAGCCCCAGCATTTT. It yields the protein CASALVRGYNQPQHF.

The chain joins TRBV29-1 to TRBJ1-2; D not certain. This CDR3 has 11 amino acids. CDR1 and CDR2 from the germline V gene are SQVTM and ANQGSEA. Trimming took 6 bases from V and 4 from J, leaving 9 bases between them. The DNA of the CDR3 is TGCAGCGTCTTGGGAGGCTATGGCTACACCTTC. Its translation: CSVLGGYGYTF.

V gene TRBV28 combines with J gene TRBJ1-2, with 9 bases lining up with TRBD1. J was trimmed by 4 bases and V by 6 bases; bases with no gene match: 9. CDR3 length: 15 amino acids. Germline V gives CDR1 MDHEN, CDR2 SYDVKM. The CDR3 loop is CASSWRTGDSYGYTF. In nucleotides, the CDR3 is TGTGCCAGCAGCTGGAGGACAGGGGATTCCTATGGCTACACCTTC.

This clone occurred once. The junction departs from germline at one end; a sequencing error may be responsible. The chain combines TRBV7-7 with TRBJ2-1; 8 bases fit TRBD1. The CDR3 covers 15 residues. The germline V gene encodes CDR1 SSHAT and CDR2 FNYEAQ (reference sequence). CDR3 protein: CASSATGGSYNEQFF. Here the CDR3 DNA reads TGTGCTAGCAGCGCCACAGGGGGTTCCTACAATGAGCAGTTCTTC.

This chain links TRBV19 with TRBJ1-1; tentative D call: TRBD1 (5 bases). Germline CDR1 and CDR2: LNHDA and SQIVND (reference sequence). The CDR3 has 14 amino acids. With 5 bases removed from V and 0 bases from J, the gap between germline ends came to 10 bases. The CDR3: CASSFRQMNTEAFF. CDR3 in DNA: TGTGCCAGTAGTTTCCGACAGATGAACACTGAAGCTTTCTTT.

The genes are TRBV7-6 and TRBJ2-7, with D possibly matching TRBD2 (6 bases). The CDR3 loop spans 16 amino acids. Germline assignment: CDR1 SGHVS and CDR2 FNYEAQ. Trimming took 1 base from V and 3 from J, leaving 16 bases between them. CDR3 nucleotides: TGTGCCAGCAGCTTAGTGGGGGGACGGAGGATCTACGAGCAGTACTTC. It specifies CASSLVGGRRIYEQYF.

The chain joins TRBV6-5 to TRBJ1-2; 7 bases are shared with TRBD1. Trimming removed 5 bases from V and 7 bases from J; junction bases left unmatched: 7. Germline assignment: CDR1 MNHEY and CDR2 SVGAGI. This CDR3 is 13 amino acids long. The DNA of the CDR3 is TGTGCCAGCAGTAGACAGGGCCTAACTGGCTACACCTTC. Its translation is CASSRQGLTGYTF.

This rearrangement joins TRBV2 to TRBJ2-2; weak D call: TRBD2 (5 bases). Germline V gene data show CDR1 as SNHLY and CDR2 as FYNNEI. V gave up 3 bases and J gave up 6 bases, with 14 bases separating them. The CDR3 loop spans 15 amino acids. The CDR3 nucleotides are TGTGCCAGCAGTGAGGAGGCACCTAGGCCCGGGGAGCTGTTTTTT. This gives the protein CASSEEAPRPGELFF.

The chain is built from TRBV5-1 and TRBJ2-3, with a possible D match to TRBD2 (5 bases). V lost 2 bases and J 7 bases, leaving 11 bases between the germline ends. In germline, CDR1 is SGHRS, CDR2 YFSETQ. The CDR3 loop spans 13 amino acids. CDR3 sequence (DNA): TGCGCCAGCAGCTTTGGGGAGATTAATACGCAGTATTTT. Amino acid sequence: CASSFGEINTQYF.

This rearrangement joins TRBV28 to TRBJ1-2; 10 bases are a match to TRBD1. Looked up from germline, CDR1 is MDHEN and CDR2 is SYDVKM. CDR3 size: 14 residues. The V and J ends lost 6 bases and 5 bases, in that order; junction bases with no gene match: 6. The CDR3 loop is CASSRPGQGYGYTF. The CDR3, as DNA: TGTGCCAGCAGCCGCCCGGGACAGGGGTATGGCTACACCTTC.

The chain combines TRBV6-5 with TRBJ1-4, with D uncertain. The CDR3 runs to 15 residues. Trimming removed 6 bases from V and 5 bases from J, with 16 bases in between. CDR1 MNHEY and CDR2 SVGAGI come from the germline V gene. The chain's CDR3 is CASSQILTHNEKLFF. DNA for the CDR3: TGTGCCAGCAGCCAGATACTAACCCACAATGAAAAACTGTTTTTT.

The chain carries TRBV5-4 and TRBJ2-5; 10 nucleotides match TRBD2. The germline V gene has CDR1 SGHNT and CDR2 YYREEE (reference sequence). V lost 2 bases and J lost 5; bases outside the gene matches: 6. The CDR3 length is 15 residues. As DNA, the CDR3 is TGTGCCAGCAGCTTAGCGGGGGGGCCGGCGGAGACCCAGTACTTC. This codes for CASSLAGGPAETQYF.

The V call is TRBV6-5, the J call TRBJ1-5; D is possibly TRBD1 (6 bases). The CDR3 extends over 13 amino acids. Germline V CDR1 and CDR2: MNHEY, SVGAGI. Trimming shortened V by 5 bases and J by 5 bases, and 10 bases separated the two germline ends. This CDR3 reads CASSEAGDQPQHF. The CDR3 DNA is TGTGCCAGCAGTGAAGCAGGGGATCAGCCCCAGCATTTT.

V usage is TRBV27 and J usage is TRBJ1-6, with D hard to call. The germline CDR1 and CDR2 sequences are MNHEY and SMNVEV (reference sequence). The CDR3 is 16 residues long. Trimming stripped 6 bases from V and 0 bases from J, with 12 bases between. The CDR3 DNA follows: TGTGCCAGCAGGGGTTTTCGGAGCTCCTATAATTCACCCCTCCACTTT. This codes for CASRGFRSSYNSPLHF.

The CDR3 protein is CASSSLLSTGAQQPQHF. In DNA form, the CDR3 reads TGTGCCAGCAGCTCCCTCCTCTCGACAGGGGCCCAGCAGCCCCAGCATTTT. J is TRBJ1-5 and V is TRBV5-5; 8 bases line up with TRBD1. The V gene end was trimmed by 3 bases and the J gene end by 7 bases; junction bases not matched to a gene: 15. Germline V gene sequence: CDR1 SGHKS, CDR2 YYEKEE (reference sequence). The CDR3 has 17 amino acids.

The gene calls are TRBV7-2 and TRBJ2-1; 16 bases match TRBD2. This CDR3 has 14 residues. Looked up from germline, CDR1 is SGHTA and CDR2 is FQGNSA. V gave up 6 bases and J gave up 8 bases; unmatched junction bases: 1. The CDR3 loop is CASRGTSGGDEQFF. CDR3 DNA: TGTGCCAGCAGGGGGACTAGCGGGGGGGATGAGCAGTTCTTC.